A single sample is the source of the 6 T cell receptor beta chains below, sequenced in a study of beta chain features in type 1 diabetes. The isolated RNA, all of it, was reverse transcribed, so expressed TCRB transcripts were what got sequenced. Assay: immunoSEQ multiplex PCR; the TCRdb copy retains only in-frame clones and omits some. The repertoire holds about 150,000 clones, with 8.1% as singletons. The material sequenced was central memory CD4+ T cells from blood. The receptors here all came from a man between 18 and 29 years old in good health.

V gene TRBV28 combines with J gene TRBJ2-2; TRBD1 matches 12 bases. Trimming cost V 6 bases and J 0 bases; bases outside gene matches: 5. The CDR3 consists of 17 residues. Germline V gene data show CDR1 as MDHEN and CDR2 as SYDVKM. The CDR3 region has the DNA TGTGCCAGCAGATCCCGGGACAGGGGGCCGAACACCGGGGAGCTGTTTTTT. This sequence encodes CASRSRDRGPNTGELFF.

This clone was observed a handful of times. The rearrangement uses TRBV5-1 and TRBJ2-1; tentatively, D is TRBD2 (6 bases). The CDR3 sequence is 14 residues long. Looked up from germline, CDR1 is SGHRS and CDR2 is YFSETQ. V was clipped by 6 bases and J by 7 bases, with 17 bases between them. CDR3 protein: CASTAGTSLNEQFF. The CDR3, as DNA: TGCGCCAGCACCGCCGGAACTAGCCTGAATGAGCAGTTCTTC.

This clone was recorded a few times. The chain carries TRBV12-5 and TRBJ2-1, with 8 bases matching TRBD1. V trimming: 1 base; J trimming: 12 bases; junction bases outside the gene matches: 8. Germline CDR1 and CDR2: LGHNT and FRNRAP. The CDR3 sequence is 14 residues long. The CDR3 loop reads CASGLGGQGPGQFF. The CDR3 region has the DNA TGTGCTAGTGGTTTGGGCGGACAGGGCCCCGGGCAGTTCTTC. The full variable domain, with the rest looked up from reference TRBV12-5 and TRBJ2-1, is DARVTQTPRHKVTEMGQEVTMRCQPILGHNTVFWYRQTMMQGLELLAYFRNRAPLDDSGMPKDRFSAEMPDATLATLKIQPSEPRDSAVYFCASGLGGQGPGQFFGPGTRLTVL.

The V gene is TRBV7-9, the J gene TRBJ1-1; 7 bases are shared with TRBD1. Germline V gives CDR1 SEHNR, CDR2 FQNEAQ (reference sequence). This CDR3 is 16 amino acids long. V gave up 3 bases and J gave up 0 bases; unmatched junction bases: 7. DNA of the CDR3: TGTGCCAGCAGCTTCGTCAGGGGGTTCATGAACACTGAAGCTTTCTTT. Amino acid sequence: CASSFVRGFMNTEAFF. Looking up the rest from reference TRBV7-9 and TRBJ1-1 gives the full variable domain: DTGVSQNPRHKITKRGQNVTFRCDPISEHNRLYWYRQTLGQGPEFLTYFQNEAQLEKSRLLSDRFSAERPKGSFSTLEIQRTEQGDSAMYLCASSFVRGFMNTEAFFGQGTRLTVV.

This clone appeared a few times. The gene calls are TRBV7-9 and TRBJ1-2; D is perhaps TRBD1 (5 bases). The V gene's germline CDR1 is SEHNR and CDR2 FQNEAQ (reference sequence). V lost 1 base to trimming and J lost 4 bases, with 13 bases between them. The CDR3 totals 15 residues. The DNA of the CDR3 is TGTGCCAGCAGCTTAGGGGGCGTCGGGGGCTATGGCTACACCTTC. Protein product: CASSLGGVGGYGYTF. The variable domain in full, with the rest retrieved from reference TRBV7-9 and TRBJ1-2, is DTGVSQNPRHKITKRGQNVTFRCDPISEHNRLYWYRQTLGQGPEFLTYFQNEAQLEKSRLLSDRFSAERPKGSFSTLEIQRTEQGDSAMYLCASSLGGVGGYGYTFGSGTRLTVV.

This clone was counted a few times. The rearrangement uses TRBV5-6 and TRBJ2-3; possible D gene TRBD1, 6 bases. The CDR3 sequence is 16 residues long. Trimming removed 4 bases at V and 0 bases at J, with 15 bases between. Germline V gene data show CDR1 as SGHDT and CDR2 as YYEEEE. CDR3 in DNA: TGTGCCAGCAGCCCCCGGGGACAACCCAGCACAGATACGCAGTATTTT. Protein: CASSPRGQPSTDTQYF. The entire variable domain, with the rest obtained from reference TRBV5-6 and TRBJ2-3, is as follows: DAGVTQSPTHLIKTRGQQVTLRCSPKSGHDTVSWYQQALGQGPQFIFQYYEEEERQRGNFPDRFSGHQFPNYSSELNVNALLLGDSALYLCASSPRGQPSTDTQYFGPGTRLTVL.